The 3 T cell receptor beta chains below were found in one sample sequenced in a study of a mutant IDH1 vaccine in newly diagnosed glioma. The time point is: baseline, week 1 (first vaccination visit). As to treatment: pre-vaccination baseline after standard-of-care therapy. Method: immunoSEQ multiplex PCR; TCRdb's copy keeps in-frame clones and lacks some. The table shows roughly 38,000 clones, with about 73% occurring only once. Sequencing used PBMCs, obtained from a glioma patient treated with radiotherapy, temozolomide or both. The receptors stem from a man aged 40-49 years with glioma. Some clones in this sample may be carry-over from other donors' samples.

The J gene is TRBJ1-5, the V gene TRBV19; D is undetermined. The CDR3 runs to 12 residues. Germline-derived CDR1 and CDR2 are LNHDA and SQIVND (reference sequence). V shed 3 bases and J shed 5 bases, with 5 bases lying between them. This CDR3 reads CASSIEYQPQHF. DNA for the CDR3: TGTGCCAGTAGTATTGAATATCAGCCCCAGCATTTT.

V is TRBV4-3 and J is TRBJ2-7; TRBD1 aligns across 9 bases. The trim removed 2 bases at V and 7 bases at J, leaving 18 bases unmatched. The CDR3 has 18 residues. The germline V gene encodes CDR1 LGHNA and CDR2 YSLEER. The CDR3 spells CASSQPMLLRTGAEEQYF. The CDR3 DNA is TGCGCCAGCAGCCAACCGATGCTGCTGAGGACAGGGGCGGAGGAGCAGTACTTC.

This clone was counted once. The CDR3 DNA sequence: TGTGCCAGCAGCCCGAGCGGGGGAGGTTCGGAGGAGCAGTTCTTC. Amino acids: CASSPSGGGSEEQFF. The chain employs TRBV9 and TRBJ2-1; 8 nucleotides line up with TRBD2. Germline CDR1 reads SGDLS; CDR2 reads YYNGEE. The junction had 13 bases not matched to a gene; V was cut back by 4 bases and J by 10 bases. The CDR3 has 15 amino acids.